This T cell receptor (beta chain) stems from a study of blood T cell repertoires in COVID-19. In the study overall: Samples taken during acute and convalescent COVID-19 were collected in the United States, Italy and Spain.

This CDR3 is 13 amino acids long. Germline values: CDR1 WSHSY, CDR2 SAAADI. V lost 6 bases to trimming and J lost 3 bases, with 12 bases between them. This study enrolled people aged 18 to 89 from about 24 US geographic areas. Cohorts were assigned according to the clinical history that participants reported. Per the authors' pipeline: Reference gene primer amplification in the assay estimated nucleated cell counts. Sequenced by immunoSEQ multiplex PCR; TCRdb stores in-frame clones only, minus some. Clonal size and the V and J genes are those of that table, whereas D and trimming came from the DNA. The top ten hold 0.95% to 1.5% of the sample, which has some 170,000 clones, roughly 84% seen once.

The V gene is TRBV10-2, the J gene TRBJ2-7; weak D call: TRBD2 (7 bases). Material for sequencing was PBMCs or T cells enriched from blood (not recorded which). This TCR was sampled from a human donor with acute COVID-19. The donor label of this sample is uncertain. The CDR3 loop reads CASSGGQLYEQYF. For the CDR3, the DNA is TGCGCCAGCAGCGGGGGGCAGCTCTACGAGCAGTACTTC.